The 31 T cell receptor beta chains listed next were all sequenced from one sample in a study of T cells in Graves' hyperthyroidism and ophthalmopathy. TCR beta CDR3 region amplification was performed from RNA transcripts. The primer set for the first-round RT-PCR of the TCR CDR3 was HTBI. TCRdb re-derived calls from the multiplex PCR reads in MiXCR, one entry per CDR3 protein. The data show approximately 600,000 distinct CDR3 sequences, under 20% seen once. Sequenced input: blood. The receptor set was obtained from a young woman with Graves' hyperthyroidism.

The rearrangement joins TRBV7-2 to TRBJ2-4; 7 positions agree with TRBD1. This CDR3 spans 15 amino acids. V lost 6 bases, J lost 2 bases, and 7 bases stayed unmatched. Germline-derived CDR1 and CDR2 are SGHTA and FQGNSA. CDR3 sequence (DNA): TGTGCCAGCAGACACAGGGGTCTGTCCAAAAACATTCAGTACTTC. Protein sequence: CASRHRGLSKNIQYF.

The chain recombines TRBV5-1 with TRBJ1-1, with D hard to call. V gave up 7 bases and J gave up 12 bases, with 16 bases separating them. The germline V gene encodes CDR1 SGHRS and CDR2 YFSETQ. The CDR3 contains 11 residues. CDR3 coding DNA: TGCGCCAGCTCCGTGGGGATTATAACTTTCTTT. Its translation: CASSVGIITFF.

This clonotype has ten or more counts. The rearrangement uses TRBV7-3 and TRBJ2-5, with 8 bases matching TRBD2. V lost 3 bases to trimming and J lost 2 bases; unmatched junction nucleotides: 2. CDR1 and CDR2 from the germline V gene are SGHTA and FQGTGA. This CDR3 is built from 14 residues. The DNA for the CDR3 is TGTGCCAGCAGCTTCGCTAGCGGGCAAGAGACCCAGTACTTC. Protein: CASSFASGQETQYF.

This clonotype has just a few counts. The V gene is TRBV6-1, the J gene TRBJ1-2; D ambiguous. Germline CDR1 and CDR2: MNHNS and SASEGT. With 2 bases removed from V and 5 bases from J, the gap between germline ends came to 9 bases. The CDR3 runs to 13 residues. The CDR3 nucleotides are TGTGCCAGCAGTGAATTGGTCACATATGGCTACACCTTC. Translation: CASSELVTYGYTF.

This clonotype was seen ten or more times. The gene calls are TRBV2 and TRBJ2-1; TRBD2 matches 11 bases. Germline V lookup: CDR1 SNHLY, CDR2 FYNNEI. This CDR3 is built from 13 residues. V was pared by 4 bases and J by 14 bases, with 7 bases of the junction left unmatched. CDR3 sequence reads: CASSAGLAGLEFF. In nucleotides, the CDR3 is TGTGCCAGCAGTGCCGGACTAGCGGGCTTGGAGTTCTTC.

The V gene is TRBV15, the J gene TRBJ1-2; D is ambiguous. Deletions cut 5 bases from V and 4 bases from J, with 8 bases between. Germline CDR1 is LNHNV and CDR2 is YYDKDF (reference sequence). The CDR3 spans 12 residues. CDR3 sequence (DNA): TGTGCCACCAGCGGGAGAAGCTATGGCTACACCTTC. Translated: CATSGRSYGYTF.

This clonotype was seen just once. This may be a read error, as it is one base from a much larger clone. In nucleotides, the CDR3 is TGCAGTGCTGGAGACGCCGACAGGGGGCGAACCGGGGAGCTGTTTTTT. Translated: CSAGDADRGRTGELFF. This chain links TRBV20-1 with TRBJ2-2; 10 nucleotides align to TRBD1. Per germline, CDR1 DFQATT and CDR2 SNEGSKA (reference sequence). The CDR3 length is 16 residues.

This CDR3 reads CASSPWEGSPLHF. The CDR3, as DNA: TGTGCCAGCAGTCCCTGGGAGGGGTCACCCCTCCACTTT. J is TRBJ1-6 and V is TRBV12-3 or TRBV12-4; D may be TRBD1 (5 bases). The V end lost 5 bases, the J end lost 10 bases, and 12 bases lay between the germline ends. This CDR3 has 13 amino acids.

This clonotype was seen a few times. CDR3 protein: CASSTKTSGRARNEQFF. The CDR3 DNA is TGTGCCAGTAGTACCAAAACTAGCGGGAGGGCCAGAAATGAGCAGTTCTTC. This chain connects TRBV19 to TRBJ2-1, with 13 bases that match TRBD2. The CDR3 is 17 residues long. Germline V gene data show CDR1 as LNHDA and CDR2 as SQIVND (reference sequence). Losses at the gene ends were 4 bases for V and 7 bases for J; bases not matched to a gene: 10. Variable domain in full (rest from reference TRBV19 and TRBJ2-1): DGGITQSPKYLFRKEGQNVTLSCEQNLNHDAMYWYRQDPGQGLRLIYYSQIVNDFQKGDIAEGYSVSREKKESFPLTVTSAQKNPTAFYLCASSTKTSGRARNEQFFGPGTRLTVL.

The chain joins TRBV6-2 or TRBV6-3 to TRBJ2-3, with D unresolved. The CDR3 consists of 16 residues. V was shortened by 6 bases and J by 2 bases, with 18 bases between the two germline ends. The germline V gene has CDR1 MNHEY and CDR2 SVGEGT. The chain's CDR3 is CASRTDWRSFTDTQYF. Written as DNA, the CDR3 is TGTGCCAGCAGAACAGACTGGCGATCCTTCACAGATACGCAGTATTTT.

This clonotype was observed a handful of times. The rearrangement joins TRBV15 to TRBJ2-3; TRBD2 is a possible D gene (5 bases). Per the germline V gene, CDR1 is LNHNV and CDR2 is YYDKDF (reference sequence). This CDR3 is built from 18 residues. V gave up 4 bases and J gave up 3 bases, with 23 bases separating them. DNA for the CDR3: TGTGCCACCAGCACAGATAGGACTCCACTTTCTGGTACAGATACGCAGTATTTT. This codes for CATSTDRTPLSGTDTQYF.

This clonotype was observed at least ten times. The chain is built from TRBV6-1 and TRBJ1-1; D is ambiguous. Germline V CDR1 and CDR2: MNHNS, SASEGT. V was shortened by 5 bases and J by 1 base, with 11 bases between the two germline ends. This CDR3 has 14 amino acids. The CDR3 bases are TGTGCCAGCAGTTTCAATACCAAGAACACTGAAGCTTTCTTT. Its translation: CASSFNTKNTEAFF.

This clonotype has ten or more counts. This chain connects TRBV2 to TRBJ1-5, with D uncertain. Trimming stripped 5 bases from V and 4 bases from J, with 9 bases between. Germline values: CDR1 SNHLY, CDR2 FYNNEI. The CDR3 is 13 residues long. DNA of the CDR3: TGTGCCAGCAGTCGACCGTTAAATCAGCCCCAGCATTTT. Its protein is CASSRPLNQPQHF.

This clonotype was picked up many times. The V gene is TRBV20-1, the J gene TRBJ2-5; TRBD2 aligns across 7 bases. V gave up 5 bases and J gave up 6 bases; unmatched junction bases: 9. The germline V gene encodes CDR1 DFQATT and CDR2 SNEGSKA (reference sequence). CDR3 length equals 13 residues. The CDR3 sequence is CSAGYGGRKTQYF. In DNA, the CDR3 is TGCAGTGCTGGGTACGGGGGGAGAAAGACCCAGTACTTC.

The genes are TRBV27 and TRBJ1-4, with D perhaps matching TRBD1 (5 bases). Between the trimmed V and J ends, which lost 2 bases and 8 bases, there was a span of 15 bases. Germline V gene data show CDR1 as MNHEY and CDR2 as SMNVEV (reference sequence). The CDR3 has 15 amino acids. DNA of the CDR3: TGTGCCAGCAGTTTAGAAGGGGCGCCGAGGGAAAAACTGTTTTTT. Translated, it gives CASSLEGAPREKLFF.

This clonotype occurred a few times. The chain recombines TRBV19 with TRBJ2-3; 7 bases agree with TRBD2. The CDR3 totals 16 residues. Germline values: CDR1 LNHDA, CDR2 SQIVND (reference sequence). Trimming at V came to 7 bases and at J to 1 base, leaving 11 bases not matched to a gene. This chain's CDR3 is CASTFLPGGRTDTQYF. In DNA, the CDR3 is TGTGCCAGTACCTTTCTCCCGGGAGGCCGCACAGATACGCAGTATTTT.

Only a few counts were recorded for this clonotype. The chain employs TRBV10-3 and TRBJ2-5, with 13 positions matching TRBD2. V lost 2 bases to trimming and J lost 7 bases; unmatched junction nucleotides: 10. The CDR3 consists of 17 residues. Per the germline V gene, CDR1 is ENHRY and CDR2 is SYGVKD. This CDR3 is CAISEGGWTSGSVTQYF. The CDR3 DNA sequence: TGTGCCATCAGTGAGGGGGGCTGGACTAGCGGGAGTGTGACCCAGTACTTC.

This clonotype was recorded at least ten times. This sequence joins TRBV7-2 and TRBJ2-7; D uncertain. The CDR3 has 14 residues. V was clipped by 5 bases and J by 1 base, with 12 bases between them. Germline assignment: CDR1 SGHTA and CDR2 FQGNSA. The CDR3 coding sequence is TGTGCCAGCAGCCCCGGACCTCCGTCCTACGAGCAGTACTTC. It yields the protein CASSPGPPSYEQYF.

This clonotype was counted many times. The chain combines TRBV11-2 with TRBJ2-1, with 12 positions matching TRBD2. CDR1 is SGHAT, CDR2 FQNNGV, per germline. The CDR3 is 17 amino acids. V dropped 5 bases and J dropped 6; count of bases not matched to a gene: 11. The CDR3 here is CASSATSGGEWGNEQFF. The DNA for the CDR3 is TGTGCCAGCAGCGCGACTAGCGGGGGCGAGTGGGGCAATGAGCAGTTCTTC. The complete variable domain, with remaining parts taken from reference TRBV11-2 and TRBJ2-1, reads EAGVAQSPRYKIIEKRQSVAFWCNPISGHATLYWYQQILGQGPKLLIQFQNNGVVDDSQLPKDRFSAERLKGVDSTLKIQPAKLEDSAVYLCASSATSGGEWGNEQFFGPGTRLTVL.

J is TRBJ2-1 and V is TRBV20-1; 9 positions agree with TRBD2. CDR1 is DFQATT and CDR2 is SNEGSKA in the germline V gene (reference sequence). V dropped 3 bases and J dropped 7; count of bases not matched to a gene: 13. The CDR3 is 16 residues long. This CDR3 is CSASEVAGDSRNEQFF. CDR3 bases: TGCAGTGCTAGTGAGGTAGCGGGAGATTCTAGGAATGAGCAGTTCTTC.

This chain connects TRBV28 to TRBJ1-1; no definite D call. The length of the CDR3 is 14 residues. Germline lookup yields CDR1 MDHEN and CDR2 SYDVKM. V lost 4 bases and J 0 bases, leaving 9 bases between the germline ends. Written as DNA, the CDR3 is TGTGCCAGCAGTTACCAGGCTCTGAACACTGAAGCTTTCTTT. It yields the protein CASSYQALNTEAFF. Combining the CDR3 with reference TRBV28 and TRBJ1-1 gives the whole variable domain DVKVTQSSRYLVKRTGEKVFLECVQDMDHENMFWYRQDPGLGLRLIYFSYDVKMKEKGDIPEGYSVSREKKERFSLILESASTNQTSMYLCASSYQALNTEAFFGQGTRLTVV.

This clonotype has at least ten counts. This rearrangement joins TRBV24-1 to TRBJ1-5; no definite D call. Trimming removed 10 bases at V and 1 base at J, with 13 bases between. The germline CDR1 and CDR2 sequences are KGHDR and SFDVKD. The length of the CDR3 is 14 residues. The CDR3 DNA reads as TGTGCCACTTGTGGTGGGCCAAGCAATCAGCCCCAGCATTTT. Translation: CATCGGPSNQPQHF.

The chain couples TRBV4-1 to TRBJ1-1; D ambiguous. Germline V lookup: CDR1 MGHRA, CDR2 YSYEKL. The CDR3 loop spans 12 amino acids. V gave up 0 bases and J gave up 2 bases, with 1 base separating them. The CDR3, as DNA: TGCGCCAGCAGCCAAGACAACACTGAAGCTTTCTTT. This codes for CASSQDNTEAFF.

This clonotype appeared a few times. J is TRBJ1-2 and V is TRBV19; D is uncertain. Trimming removed 5 bases at V and 6 bases at J, with 19 bases between. The CDR3 is 15 amino acids. Per germline, CDR1 LNHDA and CDR2 SQIVND (reference sequence). Here the CDR3 reads CASSATRPALDGYTF. DNA of the CDR3: TGTGCCAGTAGTGCCACCCGGCCAGCGCTGGATGGCTACACCTTC.

The chain couples TRBV2 to TRBJ2-3; TRBD1 aligns across 9 bases. The CDR3 is made up of 14 amino acids. The germline CDR1 and CDR2 sequences are SNHLY and FYNNEI. Unmatched junction bases numbered 4, after V lost 5 bases and J lost 4 bases. CDR3 DNA: TGTGCCAGCAGTACAGGGGGCCGGGCAGATACGCAGTATTTT. Protein product: CASSTGGRADTQYF.

J is TRBJ1-5 and V is TRBV6-1; D unclear. The V end lost 4 bases, the J end lost 0 bases, and 7 bases lay between the germline ends. The CDR3 is 14 residues long. CDR1 is MNHNS and CDR2 is SASEGT in the germline V gene. DNA of the CDR3: TGTGCCAGCAGTGCGGCCTATAGCAATCAGCCCCAGCATTTT. This translates into CASSAAYSNQPQHF.

On this clonotype: A clone one base away is much larger, so this may be a read error. The CDR3 loop reads CSAAPFQRNTEAFF. CDR3 coding DNA: TGCAGTGCAGCGCCGTTTCAAAGGAACACTGAAGCTTTCTTT. V gene TRBV20-1 combines with J gene TRBJ1-1; D remains ambiguous. CDR1 is DFQATT, CDR2 SNEGSKA, per germline (reference sequence). V was shortened by 6 bases and J by 1 base, with 15 bases between the two germline ends. CDR3 length: 14 residues.

The chain recombines TRBV4-3 with TRBJ1-1, with D possibly being TRBD1 (5 bases). The CDR3 length is 17 residues. The germline gives CDR1 LGHNA, CDR2 YSLEER. V shed 0 bases and J shed 1 base, with 15 bases lying between them. CDR3 residues: CASSQERRAGRNTEAFF. The CDR3 nucleotides are TGCGCCAGCAGCCAAGAACGTCGGGCAGGGAGGAACACTGAAGCTTTCTTT.

In this sample, this clonotype turned up many times. The rearrangement joins TRBV20-1 to TRBJ1-1; 9 bases map to TRBD1. The germline CDR1 and CDR2 sequences are DFQATT and SNEGSKA (reference sequence). V gave up 6 bases and J gave up 1 base; unmatched junction bases: 6. This CDR3 region has 14 residues. The CDR3 nucleotides are TGCAGTGCAGCCGGGACAGGGTGGAACACTGAAGCTTTCTTT. The encoded protein is CSAAGTGWNTEAFF.

This clonotype has a count of ten or more. The rearrangement uses TRBV20-1 and TRBJ2-1, with 8 bases lining up with TRBD2. The CDR3 spans 14 residues. With V trimmed by 6 bases and J by 7 bases, 11 bases remained unmatched. Germline V gene lookup returns CDR1 DFQATT and CDR2 SNEGSKA (reference sequence). The DNA of the CDR3 is TGCAGTGCCCCAACTAGCGGAGGCCGTAATGAGCAGTTCTTC. This sequence encodes CSAPTSGGRNEQFF.

For this clonotype: A much larger clone lies a single base off, so this may be a read error. The J gene is TRBJ2-3, the V gene TRBV7-2; a possible D gene is TRBD2 (6 bases). CDR1 and CDR2 (germline): SGHTA, FQGNSA. Deletions cut 4 bases from V and 6 bases from J, with 17 bases between. The CDR3 is 15 amino acids. The CDR3 is CASSSAGTPIDTQYF. CDR3 DNA sequence: TGTGCCAGCAGCTCCGCCGGGACTCCTATTGATACGCAGTATTTT. Using reference TRBV7-2 and TRBJ2-3 for the parts outside the CDR3, the full variable domain is GAGVSQSPSNKVTEKGKDVELRCDPISGHTALYWYRQSLGQGLEFLIYFQGNSAPDKSGLPSDRFSAERTGGSVSTLTIQRTQQEDSAVYLCASSSAGTPIDTQYFGPGTRLTVL.